The T cell receptor beta chain described here comes from a study of cytomegalovirus exposure and HLA in healthy donors. A multiplex PCR was run with 60 Vbeta primers and 13 Jbeta primers. The table came from immunoSEQ multiplex PCR; TCRdb's copy has only in-frame clones and leaves some out. This sample has about 180,000 clones; approximately 85% occur once, and the top ten carry 4.8%. This clone has just one count. Its specificity is not known. Points from the study as a whole: When analyzed later, a missense DCLRE1C variant was found to be linked to TCR beta V- and J-gene trimming.

The source of this sequence is a girl between 10 and 17 years old in good health and CMV-seropositive. The sample taken for sequencing was PBMCs.

The CDR3 sequence is CASTLGGAGDYEQYF. As DNA, the CDR3 is TGTGCCAGCACCTTGGGGGGTGCAGGAGATTACGAGCAGTACTTC. V usage is TRBV2 and J usage is TRBJ2-7; weak D call: TRBD2 (6 bases). Deletions cut 7 bases from V and 4 bases from J, with 20 bases between. Germline V gives CDR1 SNHLY, CDR2 FYNNEI. CDR3 length equals 15 residues.